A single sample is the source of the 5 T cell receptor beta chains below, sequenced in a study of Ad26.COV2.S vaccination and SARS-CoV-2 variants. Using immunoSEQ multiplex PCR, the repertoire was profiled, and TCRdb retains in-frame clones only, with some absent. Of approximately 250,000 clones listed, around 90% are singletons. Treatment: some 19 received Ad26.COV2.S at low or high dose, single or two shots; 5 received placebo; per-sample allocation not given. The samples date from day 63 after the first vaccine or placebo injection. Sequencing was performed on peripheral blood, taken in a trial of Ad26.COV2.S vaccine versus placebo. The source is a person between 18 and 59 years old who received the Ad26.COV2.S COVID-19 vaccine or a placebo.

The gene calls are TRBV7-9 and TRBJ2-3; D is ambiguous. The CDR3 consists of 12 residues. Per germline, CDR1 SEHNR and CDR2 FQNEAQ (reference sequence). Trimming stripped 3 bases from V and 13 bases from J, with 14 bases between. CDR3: CASSLQSVIKYF. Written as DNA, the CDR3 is TGTGCCAGCAGCTTGCAGTCCGTAATCAAGTATTTT.

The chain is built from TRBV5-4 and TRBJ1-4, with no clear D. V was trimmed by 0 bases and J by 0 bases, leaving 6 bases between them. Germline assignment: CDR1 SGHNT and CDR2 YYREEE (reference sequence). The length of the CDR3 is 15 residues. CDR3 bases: TGTGCCAGCAGCTTGGCCAGTACAACTAATGAAAAACTGTTTTTT. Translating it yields CASSLASTTNEKLFF.

The CDR3 DNA reads as TGTGCCAGCAGCCCTATGGGGGGCACTGAAGCTTTCTTT. The encoded protein is CASSPMGGTEAFF. The V call is TRBV7-3, the J call TRBJ1-1; tentative D call: TRBD1 (5 bases). Trimming took 5 bases from V and 4 from J, leaving 11 bases between them. CDR1 is SGHTA and CDR2 is FQGTGA in the germline V gene. The CDR3 sequence is 13 residues long.

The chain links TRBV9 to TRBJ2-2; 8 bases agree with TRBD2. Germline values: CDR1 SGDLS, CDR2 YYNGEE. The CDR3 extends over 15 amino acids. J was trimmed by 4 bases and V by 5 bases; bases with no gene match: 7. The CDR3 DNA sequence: TGTGCCAGCAGGGGGGGCACTAGCGGCACCGGGGAGCTGTTTTTT. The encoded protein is CASRGGTSGTGELFF.

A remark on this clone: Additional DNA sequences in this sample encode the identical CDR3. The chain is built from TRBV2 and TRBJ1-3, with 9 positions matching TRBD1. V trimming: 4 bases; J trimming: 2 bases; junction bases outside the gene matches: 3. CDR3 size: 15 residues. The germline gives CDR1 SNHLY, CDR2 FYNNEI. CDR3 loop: CASSVQGAAGNTIYF. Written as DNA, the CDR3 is TGTGCCAGCAGTGTACAGGGGGCAGCTGGAAACACCATATATTTT.